This T cell receptor (beta chain) stems from a study of blood T cell repertoires in COVID-19. Across the whole study: Samples of COVID-19 (acute and convalescent) were obtained from the United States, Italy and Spain. Sources were T cells, B-cell-depleted T cells, or PBMCs; the material itself was cDNA or gDNA.

Germline CDR1 reads KGHSH; CDR2 reads LQKENI. This CDR3 is built from 15 residues. With 2 bases removed from V and 3 bases from J, the gap between germline ends came to 11 bases. The cohort comprised adults aged roughly 18 to 95 years residing in about two dozen US areas. Participants' reported clinical history set cohort assignment. TCRdb keeps only in-frame clones here, not all; method: immunoSEQ multiplex PCR. Counted here are a few hundred thousand clones, 70% to 90% occurring once; the ten biggest clones make up 2.2%. The sample taken for sequencing was PBMCs or T cells enriched from blood (not recorded which). V is TRBV18 and J is TRBJ1-5; no definite D call. The TCR was taken from a man younger than 45 who had recovered from COVID-19. The DNA of the CDR3 is TGTGCCAGCTCACCAACTCCGGTTTCCAATCAGCCCCAGCATTTT. Protein: CASSPTPVSNQPQHF.